This is a list of T cell receptor beta chains from one sample in a study of CD8 T cells in ankylosing spondylitis. A single record per CDR3 protein comes from TCRdb applying MiXCR to the 5' RACE reads. The sample shows approximately 42,000 distinct CDR3 sequences, approximately 11% of them seen only once. The sample taken for sequencing was blood, either unsorted or a sorted T cell fraction (not recorded which). These receptor sequences come from a male donor with ankylosing spondylitis or in good health (not recorded which). CDR3s include the opening cysteine and the closing phenylalanine or tryptophan. Fields, in order: V gene, D gene, clone size, J gene, CDR3 DNA, CDR3 protein. D genes are given only for firm matches. Only some rows state a clone size, as once, few, many or a class for expanded clones.

TRBV29-1,-,many,TRBJ1-1,TGCAGCGTCTTACGGGGGCGATTGGAGGCTTTCTTT,CSVLRGRLEAFF
TRBV6-1,-,many,TRBJ1-3,TGTGCCAGCAGTCCGGGTGCGACAGCTGGAAACACCATATATTTT,CASSPGATAGNTIYF
TRBV9,TRBD2,many,TRBJ2-7,TGTGCCAGCAGCGGACGGACTAGCGGTTCGAGCTCCTACGAGCAGTACTTC,CASSGRTSGSSSYEQYF
TRBV2,TRBD1,-,TRBJ2-3,TGTGCCAGCAGTGGGGACAGGGCCAGCACAGATACGCAGTATTTT,CASSGDRASTDTQYF
TRBV5-1,-,few,TRBJ2-5,TGCGCCAGCAGCTTACAGCCCCAAGAGACCCAGTACTTC,CASSLQPQETQYF
TRBV7-9,-,-,TRBJ2-2,TGTGCCAGCAAAACCGGGCCGAACACCGGGGAGCTGTTTTTT,CASKTGPNTGELFF
TRBV5-1,-,many,TRBJ2-7,TGCGCCAGCAGCTTGAACACAGGCCGGACCTACGAGCAGTACTTC,CASSLNTGRTYEQYF
TRBV20-1,-,few,TRBJ2-7,TGCAGTGCTAGCCCTCCCGACAGACCGTTTTACGAGCAGTACTTC,CSASPPDRPFYEQYF
TRBV27,TRBD1,few,TRBJ1-4,TGTGCCAGCAGTCCGTGGACAGGGGGCGGTGAAAAACTGTTTTTT,CASSPWTGGGEKLFF
TRBV3-1,TRBD2,many,TRBJ2-1,TGTGCCAGCAGCCAAGATTCCCCCGCGGGGGGCCGGAATGAGCAGTTCTTC,CASSQDSPAGGRNEQFF
TRBV5-1,-,many,TRBJ2-7,TGCGCCAGCAGGACAGGGACTACCTACGAGCAGTACTTC,CASRTGTTYEQYF
TRBV20-1,-,many,TRBJ2-5,TGCAGTGCGAGCAAAGGGGCCCAAGAGACCCAGTACTTC,CSASKGAQETQYF
TRBV29-1,-,-,TRBJ1-1,TGCAGCGTTTCGGGACACAGGAACACTGAAGCTTTCTTT,CSVSGHRNTEAFF
TRBV20-1,-,many,TRBJ2-3,TGCAGTGCTTTTCAAGGGTCTATTGGCACAGATACGCAGTATTTT,CSAFQGSIGTDTQYF
TRBV11-1,-,few,TRBJ2-3,TGTGCCAGCAGCGTCATCGTCGATACGCAGTATTTT,CASSVIVDTQYF
TRBV19,-,few,TRBJ1-2,TGTGCCAGTAGTATGGGGCTGGGCTACACCTTC,CASSMGLGYTF
TRBV29-1,-,medium-sized,TRBJ2-5,TGCAGCGTTGAAGCTACAGGGGAGACCCAGTACTTC,CSVEATGETQYF
TRBV7-1,-,-,TRBJ2-1,TGTGCCAGCAGCTCCCTTCGGACGGAATACAATGAGCAGTTCTTC,CASSSLRTEYNEQFF
TRBV28,TRBD1,-,TRBJ1-2,TGTGCCATCTCTACGGACAGGAAATCTTCCAACTATGGCTACACCTTC,CAISTDRKSSNYGYTF
TRBV12-3/TRBV12-4,TRBD2,many,TRBJ2-1,TGTGCCAGCAGTTTGGATGGGACTAGCGGGTCAGTTTCTACCCTCTCCTACAATGAGCAGTTCTTC,CASSLDGTSGSVSTLSYNEQFF
TRBV30,-,many,TRBJ1-2,TGTGCCTGGAGTCGGTCGGCTGAGGGCTCCGATGGCTACACCTTC,CAWSRSAEGSDGYTF
TRBV5-5,TRBD2,many,TRBJ2-1,TGTGCCAGCAGCTGGACTAGCGGGGTTGAGCAGTTCTTC,CASSWTSGVEQFF
TRBV21-1,-,many,TRBJ1-2,TGTGCCAGCAGCAACAGGAGAGAACTTGGCTACACCTTC,CASSNRRELGYTF
TRBV28,TRBD1,many,TRBJ2-3,TGTGCCAGCAGGGGACAGATAGATACGCAGTATTTT,CASRGQIDTQYF
TRBV20-1,TRBD1,many,TRBJ2-5,TGCAGTGCTAGAGAAGGACAGGGGGACGGAGAGACCCAGTACTTC,CSAREGQGDGETQYF
TRBV3-1,-,-,TRBJ1-1,TGTGCCAGCAGCCAGGGATCGGAAGCTTTCTTT,CASSQGSEAFF
TRBV4-2,-,few,TRBJ1-4,TGTGCCAGCAGTCTTCTGGGGGAAAAACTGTTTTTT,CASSLLGEKLFF
TRBV5-1,-,many,TRBJ1-1,TGCGCCAGCAGCTTGTTTGGGGGCGCGTCTCGCACTGAAGCTTTCTTT,CASSLFGGASRTEAFF
TRBV6-8,-,many,TRBJ2-1,TGTGCCAGCACCAAGAGCGGGTGGTCCTACAATGAGCAGTTCTTC,CASTKSGWSYNEQFF
TRBV5-1,TRBD1,many,TRBJ1-5,TGCGCCAGCAGCTGGGGCCCCACAGGGGCCGATAGCAATCAGCCCCAGCATTTT,CASSWGPTGADSNQPQHF
TRBV5-1,TRBD2,many,TRBJ2-2,TGCGCCAGCAGCTTGGGACTAGCCATTGGGGAGCTGTTTTTT,CASSLGLAIGELFF
TRBV20-1,TRBD1,many,TRBJ2-7,TGCAGTGCTAGTCCGGACAGGGTCTACGAGCAGTACTTC,CSASPDRVYEQYF
TRBV5-5,TRBD1,many,TRBJ2-1,TGTGCCAGCAGCTTGGCGATCGGACAGGGTAGAGAGCAGTTCTTC,CASSLAIGQGREQFF
TRBV30,-,once,TRBJ2-1,TGTGCCTGGGCACAGGGTACCCGGTACAATGAGCAGTTCTTC,CAWAQGTRYNEQFF
TRBV7-9,TRBD1,-,TRBJ1-2,TGTGCCAGCAGCTCCACCCTCGACAGGGGCTATGGCTACACCTTC,CASSSTLDRGYGYTF
TRBV3-1,-,-,TRBJ1-5,TGTGCCAGCAGCTCCGTGGGGGGTGGAGATCAGCCCCAGCATTTT,CASSSVGGGDQPQHF
TRBV15,-,many,TRBJ2-3,TGTGCCACCAGCAGAGATGTGGGGGCCGCTGGCACAGATACGCAGTATTTT,CATSRDVGAAGTDTQYF
TRBV7-6,TRBD2,many,TRBJ2-3,TGTGCCAGCAGCTTAGATAGGGGAGGGGATACGCAGTATTTT,CASSLDRGGDTQYF
TRBV29-1,-,many,TRBJ1-1,TGCAGCGTTGCAGGGAGAGGAGTCGGCACTGAAGCTTTCTTT,CSVAGRGVGTEAFF
TRBV12-3/TRBV12-4,-,-,TRBJ2-7,TGTGCCAGCAGTTTGGTGGTCCGTCCCCTCTACGAGCAGTACTTC,CASSLVVRPLYEQYF